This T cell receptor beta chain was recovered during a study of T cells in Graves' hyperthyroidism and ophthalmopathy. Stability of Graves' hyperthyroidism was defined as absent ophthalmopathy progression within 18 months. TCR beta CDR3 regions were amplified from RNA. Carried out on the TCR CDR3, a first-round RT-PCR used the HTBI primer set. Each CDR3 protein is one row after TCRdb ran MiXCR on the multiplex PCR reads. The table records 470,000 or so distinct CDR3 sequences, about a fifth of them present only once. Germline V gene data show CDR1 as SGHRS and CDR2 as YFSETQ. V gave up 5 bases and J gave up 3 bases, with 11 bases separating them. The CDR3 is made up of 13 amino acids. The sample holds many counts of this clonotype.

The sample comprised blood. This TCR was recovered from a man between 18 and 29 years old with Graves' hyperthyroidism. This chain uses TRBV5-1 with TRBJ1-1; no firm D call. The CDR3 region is CASRRERDTEAFF. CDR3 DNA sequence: TGCGCCAGCAGAAGGGAGAGGGACACTGAAGCTTTCTTT.